This is a list of T cell receptor beta chains from one sample in a study of T cell responses to AZD1222 COVID-19 vaccine. This table comes from immunoSEQ multiplex PCR, and its TCRdb copy is limited to in-frame clones, with some not included. The sample gives around 210,000 clones, roughly 94% of which show up once; around 1.7% is in the top ten. The source material was peripheral blood, sampled 28 days after the second dose of the MenACWY control vaccine. The receptors derive from an adult who received the MenACWY meningococcal vaccine as a control. Each CDR3 is given with its conserved first and last residue. A D gene is named only where the DNA matches it firmly. Part of the rows lack a size; the others show once, few, many or a class for expanded clones.

CDR3aa,CDR3nt,abundance,v_gene,j_gene,d_gene
CASTLWREGGEQYF,TGTGCCAGCACCCTCTGGCGGGAGGGCGGCGAGCAGTACTTC,once,TRBV28,TRBJ2-7,TRBD2
CASSQNNEQFF,TGTGCCAGCAGCCAAAACAATGAGCAGTTCTTC,-,TRBV11-1,TRBJ2-1,-
CASRAGEGTYNEQFF,TGTGCCAGCAGAGCCGGGGAGGGAACCTACAATGAGCAGTTCTTC,once,TRBV6-5,TRBJ2-1,TRBD2
CASSAGGSSSYEQYF,TGTGCCAGCAGCGCGGGGGGATCAAGCTCCTACGAGCAGTACTTC,-,TRBV28,TRBJ2-7,TRBD2
CASSIGTYVDSPLHF,TGTGCCAGTAGTATTGGGACTTATGTCGATTCACCCCTCCACTTT,-,TRBV19,TRBJ1-6,-
CASSTQTGLGYEQYF,TGTGCCAGCAGTACCCAGACAGGGCTAGGCTACGAGCAGTACTTC,once,TRBV6-5,TRBJ2-7,TRBD1
CASSLDVGQTNYGYTF,TGTGCCAGCAGCTTAGACGTCGGACAGACCAACTATGGCTACACCTTC,-,TRBV11-2,TRBJ1-2,-
CASSWGAYNEQFF,TGTGCCAGCTCCTGGGGCGCCTACAATGAGCAGTTCTTC,-,TRBV9,TRBJ2-1,-
CASSLGLADNQETQYF,TGCGCCAGCAGCTTGGGCCTAGCGGACAACCAAGAGACCCAGTACTTC,-,TRBV5-1,TRBJ2-5,TRBD2
CASSQGDRDEKLFF,TGTGCCAGCAGCCAAGGGGACAGGGATGAAAAACTGTTTTTT,-,TRBV3-1/TRBV3-2,TRBJ1-4,TRBD1
CAWSKGTGPNNEQFF,TGTGCCTGGAGTAAAGGGACAGGACCTAACAATGAGCAGTTCTTC,-,TRBV30,TRBJ2-1,TRBD1
CASSFGQDLYEQYF,TGTGCCAGCAGTTTCGGACAGGACCTCTACGAGCAGTACTTC,-,TRBV6-5,TRBJ2-7,TRBD1
CSVDTGGNQPQHF,TGCAGCGTGGATACAGGGGGCAATCAGCCCCAGCATTTT,few,TRBV29-1,TRBJ1-5,TRBD1
CASSLGPNNEQFF,TGTGCCAGCAGCTTAGGTCCCAACAATGAGCAGTTCTTC,-,TRBV13,TRBJ2-1,-
CASSETAKVAQYF,TGTGCCAGCAGTGAAACGGCGAAGGTCGCGCAGTACTTC,-,TRBV6-1,TRBJ2-7,-
CASSVGQYNSPLHF,TGTGCCAGCAGCGTTGGACAGTATAATTCACCCCTCCACTTT,-,TRBV9,TRBJ1-6,-
CASRLGQLQETQYF,TGTGCCAGCAGGCTGGGGCAGCTACAAGAGACCCAGTACTTC,once,TRBV28,TRBJ2-5,-
CASSLGQSSYNSPLHF,TGTGCCAGCAGCCTGGGACAGAGCTCCTATAATTCACCCCTCCACTTT,-,TRBV9,TRBJ1-6,TRBD1
CASSPGAAYEQYF,TGTGCCAGCAGCCCGGGCGCAGCCTACGAGCAGTACTTC,-,TRBV5-6,TRBJ2-7,-
CASSLGGASLYNEQFF,TGTGCCAGCAGCTTAGGTGGGGCTAGCCTTTACAATGAGCAGTTCTTC,-,TRBV7-2,TRBJ2-1,-
CASSGTGNQPQHF,TGTGCCAGCAGTGGGACGGGGAATCAGCCCCAGCATTTT,-,TRBV2,TRBJ1-5,-
CASMVLGTGFYEQYF,TGTGCCAGCATGGTCCTCGGGACAGGGTTCTACGAGCAGTACTTC,-,TRBV28,TRBJ2-7,TRBD1
CASGAGLNTEAFF,TGTGCCAGCGGGGCCGGATTGAACACTGAAGCTTTCTTT,-,TRBV6-5,TRBJ1-1,-
CASSGDRYQPQHF,TGTGCCAGCAGTGGAGACAGGTATCAGCCCCAGCATTTT,-,TRBV6-2/TRBV6-3,TRBJ1-5,-
CASSGGLAGKQYF,TGTGCCAGCAGCGGGGGACTAGCGGGCAAGCAGTACTTC,-,TRBV9,TRBJ2-7,TRBD2
CASSWTGGSYEQYF,TGTGCCAGCAGCTGGACGGGGGGCTCCTACGAGCAGTACTTC,-,TRBV5-5,TRBJ2-7,TRBD2
CAISEGSGGRPQHF,TGTGCCATCAGTGAGGGGTCAGGGGGTCGGCCCCAGCATTTT,-,TRBV10-3,TRBJ1-5,TRBD1
CASSSSTVSYEQYF,TGTGCCAGCAGCTCTTCGACAGTCTCCTACGAGCAGTACTTC,-,TRBV6-5,TRBJ2-7,-
CAWNPGWTASPLHF,TGTGCCTGGAATCCCGGTTGGACAGCTTCACCCCTCCACTTT,-,TRBV30,TRBJ1-6,-
CASSLEAGASYEQYF,TGTGCCAGCAGCTTAGAAGCGGGAGCCTCCTACGAGCAGTACTTC,-,TRBV7-6,TRBJ2-7,TRBD2
CASSPGTFFEKLFF,TGTGCCAGCTCCCCCGGGACATTTTTTGAAAAACTGTTTTTT,-,TRBV18,TRBJ1-4,-
CAWTTTGVNSPLHF,TGTGCCTGGACCACCACAGGGGTTAATTCACCCCTCCACTTT,once,TRBV30,TRBJ1-6,TRBD1
CASSRPGGANTEAFF,TGTGCCAGCAGCCGACCAGGGGGCGCGAACACTGAAGCTTTCTTT,-,TRBV28,TRBJ1-1,TRBD1
CASKGQGGETQYF,TGTGCCAGCAAAGGCCAGGGAGGTGAGACCCAGTACTTC,-,TRBV12-3/TRBV12-4,TRBJ2-5,-
CASSPRGQTLGSPYEQYF,TGTGCCAGCTCACCACGGGGACAGACACTTGGCTCACCCTACGAGCAGTACTTC,-,TRBV18,TRBJ2-7,TRBD1
CASSYSPSEAFF,TGTGCCAGCAGCTACTCGCCGTCCGAAGCTTTCTTT,-,TRBV5-4,TRBJ1-1,-
CASREGLGTEAFF,TGTGCCAGCAGAGAGGGGCTCGGCACTGAAGCTTTCTTT,-,TRBV7-9,TRBJ1-1,-
CASSRATGRNEQFF,TGTGCCAGCAGCCGAGCGACAGGGCGTAATGAGCAGTTCTTC,-,TRBV7-8,TRBJ2-1,TRBD1
CASSEQGSLGGRTDTQYF,TGTGCCAGCAGTGAACAGGGGTCCCTTGGTGGGCGCACAGATACGCAGTATTTT,-,TRBV6-4,TRBJ2-3,TRBD1
CASSPTSSDTQYF,TGTGCCAGCAGTCCGACTAGCTCAGATACGCAGTATTTT,-,TRBV12-3/TRBV12-4,TRBJ2-3,TRBD2
CASSQVGWDKNIQYF,TGTGCCAGCAGCCAAGTCGGGTGGGACAAAAACATTCAGTACTTC,-,TRBV3-1/TRBV3-2,TRBJ2-4,-
CATSRDARTAWYEKLFF,TGTGCCACCAGCAGAGATGCCCGGACGGCTTGGTACGAAAAACTGTTTTTT,-,TRBV15,TRBJ1-4,-
CATSGLAPSSSYEQYF,TGTGCCACCTCGGGACTAGCGCCTTCCAGCTCCTACGAGCAGTACTTC,-,TRBV3-1/TRBV3-2,TRBJ2-7,TRBD2
CASSEEGSNTGELFF,TGTGCCAGCAGTGAAGAGGGATCGAACACCGGGGAGCTGTTTTTT,once,TRBV6-4,TRBJ2-2,-
CASSLTRGAGTEAFF,TGCGCCAGCAGCTTGACCAGGGGGGCGGGCACTGAAGCTTTCTTT,-,TRBV5-1,TRBJ1-1,TRBD1
CASSLGANEKLFF,TGCGCCAGCAGCCTTGGAGCAAATGAAAAACTGTTTTTT,-,TRBV4-1,TRBJ1-4,-
CASSPRTVGEQFF,TGTGCCAGCAGCCCACGGACGGTAGGTGAGCAGTTCTTC,-,TRBV3-1/TRBV3-2,TRBJ2-1,-
CASSYVVGGGEQYF,TGTGCCAGCAGTTATGTCGTAGGTGGCGGCGAGCAGTACTTC,-,TRBV6-6,TRBJ2-7,-
CASSQGGSGFEQYF,TGTGCCAGCAGCCAAGGCGGGAGCGGTTTCGAGCAGTACTTC,-,TRBV3-1/TRBV3-2,TRBJ2-7,TRBD2
CASSEQGQGLGEQYF,TGTGCCAGCAGTGAACAAGGACAGGGGTTAGGCGAGCAGTACTTC,-,TRBV2,TRBJ2-7,TRBD1
CASGLYNEQFF,TGTGCTAGTGGTTTGTACAATGAGCAGTTCTTC,-,TRBV12-5,TRBJ2-1,-
CASSLWGGNQPQHF,TGTGCCAGCAGTTTATGGGGGGGCAATCAGCCCCAGCATTTT,-,TRBV27,TRBJ1-5,-
CASTGGIPYNSPLHF,TGTGCCAGCACTGGCGGGATCCCCTATAATTCACCCCTCCACTTT,-,TRBV28,TRBJ1-6,-
CASSLEWSTEAFF,TGTGCCAGCAGCCTCGAGTGGAGCACTGAAGCTTTCTTT,-,TRBV7-2,TRBJ1-1,-
CASSTQGQGMTEAFF,TGTGCCAGCAGCACCCAGGGACAGGGGATGACTGAAGCTTTCTTT,-,TRBV5-4,TRBJ1-1,TRBD1
CASRTDMGTYNEQFF,TGTGCCAGCAGGACGGACATGGGGACCTACAATGAGCAGTTCTTC,-,TRBV2,TRBJ2-1,-
CASSPLGGTSEETQYF,TGTGCCAGCAGCCCCCTCGGGGGCACCTCGGAAGAGACCCAGTACTTC,-,TRBV9,TRBJ2-5,-
CASLGLADYNEQFF,TGTGCCAGCTTGGGACTAGCGGACTACAATGAGCAGTTCTTC,few,TRBV28,TRBJ2-1,TRBD2
CASRGTENSPLHF,TGTGCCAGCAGGGGGACGGAGAATTCACCCCTCCACTTT,once,TRBV28,TRBJ1-6,-
CASSPGDRGFKTGNTIYF,TGTGCCAGCAGCCCTGGGGACAGGGGGTTTAAGACTGGAAACACCATATATTTT,many,TRBV7-9,TRBJ1-3,TRBD1